A single sample gave rise to the 14 T cell receptor beta chains below, sequenced in a study of human T cells and chemical hapten exposure. TCRdb passed the RACE reads through MiXCR, listing each CDR3 protein once. The sample shows over 85,000 distinct CDR3 sequences, approximately 13% of them seen only once. Described time point: patch test 1, 2 weeks after DPC sensitization. Stated treatment: therapeutic diphenylcyclopropenone sensitization with weekly scalp DPC. The sample was whole blood, taken in connection with sensitization to the hapten diphenylcyclopropenone (DPC). Receptors were obtained from a woman aged 40 to 55 with alopecia areata. Some clones in this sample may be carry-over from other donors' samples.

The chain employs TRBV18 and TRBJ1-2; 7 bases align to TRBD1. V lost 3 bases and J lost 3; bases outside the gene matches: 1. The CDR3 is 13 amino acids. Germline V CDR1 and CDR2: KGHSH, LQKENI. Here the CDR3 DNA reads TGTGCCAGCTCACCGACAGGGTACTATGGCTACACCTTC. Its translation is CASSPTGYYGYTF.

This clonotype was seen a few times. The V call is TRBV19, the J call TRBJ2-1; 7 bases are a match to TRBD2. V was clipped by 3 bases and J by 4 bases; unmatched bases: 3. Germline V lookup: CDR1 LNHDA, CDR2 SQIVND (reference sequence). The CDR3 covers 14 residues. CDR3 sequence: CASSMGRVYNEQFF. The DNA for the CDR3 is TGTGCCAGTAGTATGGGGAGGGTTTACAATGAGCAGTTCTTC.

The gene calls are TRBV3-1 and TRBJ1-6; D uncertain. This CDR3 has 15 residues. Germline V lookup: CDR1 LGHDT, CDR2 YNNKEL (reference sequence). The V end was cut by 4 bases, the J end by 7 bases, with 14 bases between. This CDR3 reads CASSLEASWNSPLHF. CDR3 nucleotide sequence: TGTGCCAGCAGCCTCGAGGCTAGTTGGAATTCACCCCTCCACTTT.

This clonotype occurred many times. The chain recombines TRBV7-9 with TRBJ2-7, with TRBD1 identical over 8 bases. The CDR3 length is 16 residues. CDR1 SEHNR and CDR2 FQNEAQ come from the germline V gene (reference sequence). With V trimmed by 5 bases and J by 6 bases, 15 bases remained unmatched. The CDR3 is CASSRDIGQGGSEQYF. The CDR3 DNA sequence: TGTGCCAGCAGCCGCGATATCGGACAGGGTGGGTCCGAGCAGTACTTC. The full variable domain, rest sourced from reference TRBV7-9 and TRBJ2-7, is DTGVSQNPRHKITKRGQNVTFRCDPISEHNRLYWYRQTLGQGPEFLTYFQNEAQLEKSRLLSDRFSAERPKGSFSTLEIQRTEQGDSAMYLCASSRDIGQGGSEQYFGPGTRLTVT.

In its sample, this clonotype was seen a few times. V is TRBV24-1 and J is TRBJ2-1; 7 bases are a match to TRBD2. The CDR3 spans 13 residues. V was clipped by 9 bases and J by 8 bases; unmatched bases: 9. Germline CDR1 reads KGHDR; CDR2 reads SFDVKD. CDR3: CATGTPGGHEQFF. The CDR3 nucleotides are TGTGCCACCGGGACCCCGGGGGGTCATGAGCAGTTCTTC.

This clonotype was counted between two and nine times. J is TRBJ1-3 and V is TRBV9; D remains unclear. CDR1 and CDR2 from the germline V gene are SGDLS and YYNGEE. Trimming removed 3 bases at V and 2 bases at J, with 15 bases between. CDR3 size: 16 residues. Here the CDR3 reads CASSASSVRPGNTIYF. CDR3 bases: TGTGCCAGCAGCGCGTCATCCGTCAGGCCTGGAAACACCATATATTTT. The entire variable domain, with the rest obtained from reference TRBV9 and TRBJ1-3, is as follows: DSGVTQTPKHLITATGQRVTLRCSPRSGDLSVYWYQQSLDQGLQFLIQYYNGEERAKGNILERFSAQQFPDLHSELNLSSLELGDSALYFCASSASSVRPGNTIYFGEGSWLTVV.

This clonotype was seen more than once but under ten times. This sequence joins TRBV2 and TRBJ2-6, with D possibly matching TRBD2 (6 bases). This CDR3 region has 18 residues. Germline V gene data show CDR1 as SNHLY and CDR2 as FYNNEI. V lost 0 bases to trimming and J lost 4 bases, with 16 bases between them. The CDR3 reads CASSEARARGTGANVLTF. In DNA, the CDR3 is TGTGCCAGCAGTGAAGCCAGGGCCCGGGGGACCGGGGCCAACGTCCTGACTTTC.

The chain carries TRBV7-2 and TRBJ2-7; D not certain. The CDR3 runs to 12 residues. Germline lookup yields CDR1 SGHTA and CDR2 FQGNSA. Trimming stripped 5 bases from V and 3 bases from J, with 8 bases between. The CDR3 nucleotides are TGTGCCAGCAGCCGGACCAACTACGAGCAGTACTTC. Translated, it gives CASSRTNYEQYF. Using reference TRBV7-2 and TRBJ2-7 for the parts outside the CDR3, the full variable domain is GAGVSQSPSNKVTEKGKDVELRCDPISGHTALYWYRQSLGQGLEFLIYFQGNSAPDKSGLPSDRFSAERTGGSVSTLTIQRTQQEDSAVYLCASSRTNYEQYFGPGTRLTVT.

This clonotype was seen many times. The chain recombines TRBV28 with TRBJ2-2; D gene uncertain. The germline V gene has CDR1 MDHEN and CDR2 SYDVKM. Deletions cut 6 bases from V and 1 base from J, with 3 bases between. The CDR3 extends over 12 amino acids. The CDR3 sequence is CASSLNTGELFF. The CDR3 DNA is TGTGCCAGCAGCCTGAACACCGGGGAGCTGTTTTTT.

This clonotype was detected only a few times. The V and J genes are TRBV20-1 and TRBJ2-6; TRBD1 agrees at 10 bases. V was pared by 3 bases and J by 2 bases, with 1 base of the junction left unmatched. The CDR3 extends over 15 amino acids. Germline V gives CDR1 DFQATT, CDR2 SNEGSKA (reference sequence). CDR3 in amino acids: CSARGTGAGANVLTF. CDR3 coding DNA: TGCAGTGCTAGGGGGACAGGGGCTGGGGCCAACGTCCTGACTTTC.

In its sample, this clonotype was seen a few times. The chain uses TRBV6-5 and TRBJ1-1; a weak D match, TRBD1 (5 bases). Per germline, CDR1 MNHEY and CDR2 SVGAGI. The CDR3 spans 14 residues. Trimming took off 0 bases at V and 7 bases at J, with 12 bases between the two ends. This chain's CDR3 is CASSYSTDNFEAFF. CDR3 DNA: TGTGCCAGCAGTTACTCAACGGACAACTTTGAAGCTTTCTTT.

A few counts support this clonotype. The rearrangement joins TRBV7-2 to TRBJ2-6; TRBD1 might be the D (5 bases). V dropped 5 bases and J dropped 4 bases, with 12 bases sitting between them. This CDR3 is 15 amino acids long. Germline loops: CDR1 SGHTA, CDR2 FQGNSA. CDR3 in DNA: TGTGCCAGCAGCCTCATGGGGCACGGGGCCAACGTCCTGACTTTC. As protein: CASSLMGHGANVLTF.

In its sample, this clonotype was seen a few times. The chain combines TRBV28 with TRBJ2-5; D gene unclear. The V gene's germline CDR1 is MDHEN and CDR2 SYDVKM. The V and J ends lost 3 bases and 5 bases respectively, with 7 bases between them. The CDR3 sequence is 12 residues long. The CDR3 DNA sequence: TGTGCCAGCAGTTTGGGATCGGAGACCCAGTACTTC. Its translation: CASSLGSETQYF.

This clonotype was seen a handful of times. The rearrangement uses TRBV6-2 or TRBV6-3 and TRBJ2-1, with 7 bases aligning to TRBD1. CDR1 and CDR2 (germline): MNHEY, SVGEGT. The trim removed 0 bases at V and 6 bases at J, leaving 2 bases unmatched. This CDR3 is 14 amino acids long. The chain's CDR3 is CASSYSRDSNEQFF. The CDR3 DNA follows: TGTGCCAGCAGTTACTCGAGGGACAGCAATGAGCAGTTCTTC.